What follows describes a single T cell receptor (beta chain). Its target is not known. Treatment given: roughly 18 received Ad26.COV2.S at low or high dose, single or two shots; roughly five received placebo; per-sample allocation not given. Specimen acquisition occurred on day 63 following the initial vaccine or placebo injection. The sample is drawn from a study of Ad26.COV2.S vaccination and SARS-CoV-2 variants. Findings and limits, study-wide: Breadth measured for non-spike TCRs was similar across vaccine and placebo recipients. Spike-specific TCR breadth in vaccine recipients exceeded that seen in placebo recipients.

The assay was immunoSEQ multiplex PCR, and TCRdb's table has in-frame clones only and misses some. The repertoire includes 330,000 or so clones, roughly 90% of them detected once, and roughly 6% sits in the top ten. Germline V gene data show CDR1 as LNHDA and CDR2 as SQIVND (reference sequence). Between the trimmed V and J ends, which lost 5 bases and 7 bases, there was a span of 11 bases. CDR3 length: 13 amino acids. The chain recombines TRBV19 with TRBJ2-2; D may be TRBD2 (6 bases). The source material was peripheral blood, sampled in a trial of Ad26.COV2.S vaccine versus placebo. The clonotype comes from a person between 18 and 65 years old who received the Ad26.COV2.S COVID-19 vaccine or a placebo. CDR3 protein: CASSPPGDGELFF. Here the CDR3 DNA reads TGTGCCAGTAGTCCCCCGGGGGACGGGGAGCTGTTTTTT.